This T cell receptor beta chain was recorded in a study of shared clonotypes between healthy human individuals. Study details: Per-donor plates numbered three CD4 naive, three CD4 memory, two CD8 naive and one CD8 memory.

Germline V gene sequence: CDR1 MNHNY, CDR2 SVGAGI (reference sequence). V shed 2 bases and J 12 bases; nucleotides not matched to a gene: 3. The CDR3 totals 13 residues. Those who donated were healthy HIV-negative adults, with no recent acute infections or vaccinations reported. Broader study findings: Across a few donors, naive CD4 shared 5% to 6.5%, naive CD8 around 4%, memory CD4 more than 2%, memory CD8 under 0.5%.

Details on this clone: As yet, its antigen is unknown.

TCRdb's table, derived via immunoSEQ multiplex PCR, lists solely in-frame clones and lacks some. The table lists some 1.5 million clones, 95% to 99% of them singletons. Material: naive CD4+ T cells sorted from blood. Subset specified: CD45RA+ positively selected. The chain couples TRBV6-6 to TRBJ1-5; 11 bases fit TRBD1. This receptor was identified in a young man in good health. The CDR3 DNA follows: TGTGCCAGCAGTTACCCGGACAGGGGGCTCCAGCATTTT. As protein: CASSYPDRGLQHF.